The rows below give T cell receptor beta chains drawn from one sample of a study of blood T cell repertoires in COVID-19. TCRdb keeps only in-frame clones here, not all; method: immunoSEQ multiplex PCR. The table lists more than 300,000 clones, about 90% of them singletons, with around 1.9% in the top ten. Sequencing was performed on peripheral blood. These receptor sequences come from a woman in her twenties or thirties with COVID-19, enrolled during active disease. Each CDR3 is given without its conserved first and last residue. D genes are given only for firm matches.

J	V	D	CDR3
TRBJ2-5	TRBV7-2	NA	ASSLETLGRY
TRBJ1-1	TRBV12-3/TRBV12-4	NA	ASRYDRNTEAF
TRBJ2-7	TRBV14	NA	ASSQEAGISYEQY
TRBJ2-3	TRBV28	TRBD2	ASSFRGGFQDTQY
TRBJ1-1	TRBV4-3	NA	ASSQDSPTSRAEAF
TRBJ1-5	TRBV12-3/TRBV12-4	NA	ASSFGGNQPQH
TRBJ1-2	TRBV20-1	NA	SATSPGGYT
TRBJ2-1	TRBV12-5	TRBD1	ASGPGTGVHEQF
TRBJ1-2	TRBV20-1	NA	SASRTDHYGYT
TRBJ1-2	TRBV19	TRBD1	ASRQGNYGYT
TRBJ1-1	TRBV19	NA	ASSVNTEAF
TRBJ2-3	TRBV9	TRBD1	ASSYLTGSADTQY
TRBJ2-7	TRBV7-9	TRBD2	ASSLARQAGGQYEQY
TRBJ2-3	TRBV2	NA	ASSWRGPSTDTQY
TRBJ2-7	TRBV3-1/TRBV3-2	NA	ASSQAVSPSSYEQY
TRBJ2-1	TRBV15	NA	ATSRDGASDDEQF
TRBJ1-6	TRBV28	TRBD1	ASSRTGTVVSPLH
TRBJ1-4	TRBV10-3	NA	AISPLAGNEKLF
TRBJ1-4	TRBV6-2/TRBV6-3	NA	ASSYVQGGEKLF
TRBJ2-5	TRBV2	TRBD2	ASSLDGGGSETQY
TRBJ1-1	TRBV6-2/TRBV6-3	TRBD1	ASSYPLTGKNTEAF
TRBJ1-2	TRBV29-1	TRBD1	SVPTGDYGYT
TRBJ2-3	TRBV5-6	NA	ASIRYEEDTQY
TRBJ1-1	TRBV7-2	TRBD1	ASSLWDREAF
TRBJ2-3	TRBV10-2	TRBD2	ASSDRPSGYSTDTQY
TRBJ1-4	TRBV6-5	NA	ASSLTGFEKLF
TRBJ2-1	TRBV5-6	NA	ASSLRGSSYNEQF
TRBJ1-1	TRBV3-1/TRBV3-2	NA	ASSQASTDSEAF
TRBJ1-1	TRBV28	TRBD1	ASSIQGARYTEAF
TRBJ1-1	TRBV28	NA	ASSKYESRVGDTEAF
TRBJ1-2	TRBV28	NA	ASSSSRQGGYGYT
TRBJ2-1	TRBV10-3	TRBD1	AISPRDRGSSEQF
TRBJ2-3	TRBV14	TRBD1	ASNDRAYTDTQY
TRBJ1-2	TRBV6-1	NA	ASSELEGGYT
TRBJ2-3	TRBV7-9	TRBD1	ASSSLTGAGTDTQY
TRBJ1-5	TRBV15	NA	ATTHSNQPQH
TRBJ1-1	TRBV14	TRBD1	ASSLYRGSTEAF
TRBJ2-2	TRBV18	TRBD1	ASSPQGAITGELF
TRBJ1-1	TRBV6-1	NA	ASSEQGRSTEAF
TRBJ1-5	TRBV2	NA	ASSEVGVNQPQH
TRBJ1-2	TRBV10-3	TRBD1	AISEPRTGVDGYT
TRBJ1-5	TRBV12-3/TRBV12-4	TRBD1	ASSYTGVQPQH
TRBJ1-5	TRBV4-1	NA	ASSQDGQGNQPQH
TRBJ2-7	TRBV6-2/TRBV6-3	NA	ASSNPLRGSSYEQY
TRBJ2-2	TRBV5-1	NA	ASSPFRGTGELF